The present T cell receptor (beta chain) was sequenced within a study of spatial heterogeneity in lung cancer (dated by TCRdb to the late 2010s). For the study in its entirety: The donors were more than 65 patients from the lung TRACERx cohort who had early-stage, untreated non-small cell lung cancer. Follow-up PBMC samples were sequenced whenever available, with the median time to follow-up being approximately two years after resection. More beta-chain than alpha-chain transcripts were consistently detected, likely reflecting higher beta-chain transcript abundance. In the raw uncorrected reads, each unique combination of TCR and UMI appeared more than ten times on average. In non-small cell lung cancer, the study made a quantitative comparison of TCR alpha and beta repertoires among multiple tumor regions, matched nontumor lung and blood. Nonsynonymous mutation counts, determined by whole-exome sequencing of tumor tissue, were related to TCR repertoire features. At surgery, hundreds of tumor regions, 64 matched nontumor lung samples and 56 PBMC samples were TCR-sequenced for both alpha and beta chains.

What the study reported, not specific to this receptor: Confirming at a functional level the hypothesis that regional TCRs recognize regional mutations was considered to require additional single-cell paired TCR alpha and beta sequencing. Ubiquitous expanded tumor TCRs were detected in blood more often at tumor resection than at routine follow-up. Comparisons of baseline and follow-up blood repertoires included only 14 patients.

Taken with the paper, the label for time point translates to: blood at routine non-recurrence follow-up after resection. Whole RNA extracted from tumor and nontumor lung tissue, or from cryopreserved PBMC samples, was used for TCR sequencing without cell sorting. A patient was chosen for TCR sequencing only when enough RNA was available from at least two tumor regions. The library relied on 5' RACE. TCRdb lists the instrument as NextSeq 500. To allow correction of PCR and sequencing errors, the TCR library protocol tagged every TCR cDNA molecule with a unique molecular identifier. The paper's processing steps were these. TCR identification, UMI-based error correction and CDR3 extraction were performed with Decombinator tools. Expanded TCRs were defined as those above a frequency of 2 per 1,000, corresponding to the top 1% of the tumor frequency distribution. Renyi diversity was calculated using the R vegan package after each repertoire was subsampled 100 times to 5,000 TCRs. CDR3 similarity networks were constructed using string-kernel similarity of amino acid triplets, with links drawn between CDR3s whose pairwise similarity was above 0.82. The raw public data were reprocessed by TCRdb itself: fastp quality trimming at Q25, MiXCR clonotype calling, in-frame beta chains only. Here each entry gathers all rows of one CDR3 protein and keeps the most common genes and DNA. V and J calls and clone size were set by TCRdb, not the authors. This sample lists approximately 110,000 distinct CDR3 sequences; 10% to 14% were detected once. The top ten constitute around 24% of the sample.

This clonotype occurred many times. It has no known antigen specificity. No clone much larger than this one lies a single base away; base qualities are absent. For CDR1 and CDR2, the germline V gene lists SQVTM and ANQGSEA. The junction shows trimming of 2 bases on V and 0 bases on J, plus 13 bases between the germline ends. Counted from cysteine to phenylalanine, this CDR3 has 15 amino acids. The CDR3 DNA has 45 bases and is translated from base 1. This clonotype originated in a female donor with early-stage non-small cell lung cancer. Recombination connected TRBV29-1 to TRBJ1-2, and the D gene may be TRBD1, 5 bases matching. Sequencing was performed on PBMCs, taken at follow-up. The CDR3: CSVEMMRGANYGYTF. The DNA sequence is as follows: TGCAGCGTTGAAATGATGAGGGGAGCTAACTATGGCTACACCTTC.